The 9 T cell receptor beta chains below all came from one sample that was sequenced in a study of cytomegalovirus exposure and HLA in healthy donors. The PCR used 60 Vbeta and 13 Jbeta primers. Generated by immunoSEQ multiplex PCR, the TCRdb table keeps only in-frame clones and is missing some. The sample records about 110,000 clones, 70% to 85% being singletons. Input material: PBMCs. The receptor source for this set is a man aged 30 to 39 in good health and CMV-seropositive.

This chain joins TRBV2 and TRBJ1-1; 9 nucleotides line up with TRBD1. The V and J ends lost 6 bases and 5 bases, in that order; junction bases with no gene match: 7. Germline V gene sequence: CDR1 SNHLY, CDR2 FYNNEI. The CDR3 is 14 residues long. Here the CDR3 reads CASRRGQGGTEAFF. The DNA of the CDR3 is TGTGCCAGCAGGAGGGGACAGGGTGGGACTGAAGCTTTCTTT.

J is TRBJ1-2 and V is TRBV21-1; the table's D call TRBD1 went unverified against the DNA. TRBV21-1 is listed as a pseudogene. CDR3 length: 13 amino acids. In DNA form, the CDR3 reads TGTGCCAGCAGGGGACAGGGGGCAGAAGGCTACACCTTC. It codes for CASRGQGAEGYTF.

V usage is TRBV27 and J usage is TRBJ1-3; D might be TRBD1 (6 bases). The CDR3 spans 15 residues. In germline, CDR1 is MNHEY, CDR2 SMNVEV (reference sequence). V lost 4 bases to trimming and J lost 2 bases, with 12 bases between them. The CDR3: CASSSRWGPGNTIYF. The CDR3 DNA reads TGTGCCAGCAGTTCGAGGTGGGGGCCTGGAAACACCATATATTTT.

The chain couples TRBV28 to TRBJ2-6, with TRBD2 matching over 8 bases. J lost 0 bases, V lost 6 bases, and 16 bases had no gene match. CDR1 and CDR2 from the germline V gene are MDHEN and SYDVKM. The CDR3 covers 20 residues. The chain's CDR3 is CASRPLFEVAGSSGANVLTF. The DNA of the CDR3 is TGTGCCAGCAGACCTCTCTTTGAGGTAGCGGGGAGCTCTGGGGCCAACGTCCTGACTTTC.

The chain links TRBV27 to TRBJ1-1; 8 nucleotides agree with TRBD1. V trimming: 2 bases; J trimming: 4 bases; junction bases outside the gene matches: 9. The CDR3 is 16 amino acids. Germline V CDR1 and CDR2: MNHEY, SMNVEV (reference sequence). This CDR3 reads CASSLPFRGQGTEAFF. CDR3 nucleotide sequence: TGTGCCAGCAGTTTACCGTTCAGGGGGCAGGGCACTGAAGCTTTCTTT.

This rearrangement joins TRBV11-3 to TRBJ2-1; 12 nucleotides match TRBD1. Trimming removed 3 bases from V and 8 bases from J; junction bases left unmatched: 5. CDR1 is SGHNT, CDR2 YENEEA, per germline. The CDR3 is made up of 15 amino acids. CDR3 nucleotide sequence: TGTGCCAGCAGCTTGGGACAGGGGGCTGTGGATGAGCAGTTCTTC. Amino acid sequence: CASSLGQGAVDEQFF.

The V gene is TRBV9, the J gene TRBJ1-2; D unclear. Per germline, CDR1 SGDLS and CDR2 YYNGEE. This CDR3 is built from 13 residues. Trimming cost V 7 bases and J 7 bases, with 17 bases left between them. CDR3 loop: CASQGPGVSGYTF. DNA of the CDR3: TGTGCCAGCCAAGGCCCCGGAGTCAGTGGCTACACCTTC.

In its sample, this clone was seen once. The V and J genes are TRBV28 and TRBJ2-7; D possibly corresponds to TRBD2 (5 bases). There are 15 residues in the CDR3. Germline CDR1 MDHEN, CDR2 SYDVKM. V lost 1 base to trimming and J lost 5 bases, with 15 bases between them. The CDR3 spells CASSLYGEGKDEQYF. Here the CDR3 DNA reads TGTGCCAGCAGTTTATACGGGGAAGGGAAGGACGAGCAGTACTTC.

In regard to this clone: At the DNA level, this CDR3 is encoded by other sequences in the same sample as well. The chain carries TRBV29-1 and TRBJ2-3, with 9 bases that match TRBD1. Looked up from germline, CDR1 is SQVTM and CDR2 is ANQGSEA. CDR3 length: 13 residues. J gave up 4 bases and V 6 bases, and 5 bases lay outside the gene matches. The CDR3 protein is CSVVTGGADTQYF. DNA for the CDR3: TGCAGCGTAGTTACAGGGGGCGCAGATACGCAGTATTTT.